Listed here are 28 T cell receptor beta chains from one sample, sequenced in a study of blood T cell repertoires in COVID-19. TCRdb's copy holds only in-frame clones and misses some; the assay was immunoSEQ multiplex PCR. The table lists under 40,000 clones, over 80% of them singletons. The material sequenced was peripheral blood. These receptors came from an older man with active COVID-19.

The chain has TRBV6-5 and TRBJ2-7, with D possibly matching TRBD1 (5 bases). The CDR3 covers 13 residues. Trimming removed 1 base from V and 6 bases from J, with 10 bases in between. Germline assignment: CDR1 MNHEY and CDR2 SVGAGI. The CDR3 region has the DNA TGTGCCAGCAGTTACTGGGGCTCCATCGAGCAGTACTTC. Protein: CASSYWGSIEQYF.

The chain recombines TRBV5-4 with TRBJ2-5; 8 bases map to TRBD1. The germline CDR1 and CDR2 sequences are SGHNT and YYREEE (reference sequence). With 4 bases clipped from V and 4 bases from J, the junction kept 6 bases outside the gene matches. The CDR3 has 14 amino acids. The CDR3 sequence is CASSEGQGLETQYF. In DNA, the CDR3 is TGTGCCAGCAGCGAAGGACAGGGCCTAGAGACCCAGTACTTC.

The chain is built from TRBV28 and TRBJ2-7; D is possibly TRBD1 (6 bases). This CDR3 region has 14 residues. Trimming took off 3 bases at V and 4 bases at J, with 13 bases between the two ends. CDR1 MDHEN and CDR2 SYDVKM come from the germline V gene. CDR3 sequence: CASSFLTGSYEQYF. The CDR3 DNA reads TGTGCCAGCAGTTTTCTCACAGGGTCTTACGAGCAGTACTTC.

The count of this clone is one. The genes are TRBV6-5 and TRBJ1-5, with TRBD1 matching over 12 bases. In germline, CDR1 is MNHEY, CDR2 SVGAGI. The V gene end was trimmed by 5 bases and the J gene end by 7 bases; junction bases not matched to a gene: 3. The CDR3 is made up of 14 amino acids. The CDR3 protein is CASSPGQGAQPQHF. The CDR3 DNA is TGTGCCAGCAGTCCGGGACAGGGGGCCCAGCCCCAGCATTTT.

In the case of this clone: The junction differs from germline at one of its ends, possibly a read error. The chain carries TRBV23-1 and TRBJ1-3, with 7 bases aligning to TRBD1. TRBV23-1 is an ORF; its function is uncertain. The CDR3 spans 12 residues. The CDR3 DNA reads as TGCGCCAGCAGTCAAGGGACAGCCTCCGGAGTTTTT. This encodes CASSQGTASGVF.

The CDR3, as DNA: TGTGCCAGCAGCAAAGACAGCGGACCATTCACAGATACGCAGTATTTT. This encodes CASSKDSGPFTDTQYF. V gene TRBV21-1 combines with J gene TRBJ2-3; the D segment call TRBD2 is taken from the table without a DNA check. TRBV21-1 is termed a pseudogene. The CDR3 contains 16 residues.

This sequence joins TRBV5-6 and TRBJ2-7; TRBD1 aligns across 7 bases. CDR3 length: 13 residues. From germline, CDR1 is SGHDT and CDR2 YYEEEE. Losses at the gene ends were 1 base for V and 5 bases for J; bases not matched to a gene: 3. This CDR3 reads CASSLNRGNEQYF. The CDR3 coding sequence is TGTGCCAGCAGCTTGAACAGGGGCAACGAGCAGTACTTC.

This chain connects TRBV2 to TRBJ2-7; D unclear. Trimming stripped 6 bases from V and 3 bases from J, with 18 bases between. CDR3 length: 15 amino acids. Germline V gives CDR1 SNHLY, CDR2 FYNNEI. CDR3 sequence: CASRREDNSNYEQYF. CDR3 in DNA: TGTGCCAGCAGGCGTGAAGACAACTCGAACTACGAGCAGTACTTC.

As concerns this clone: One end of the junction is discordant with germline, which a read error may explain. In DNA form, the CDR3 reads TGTGCAAGCACCCCGGAGGCGAGATACAATGAGCAGTTCTTC. Amino acids: CASTPEARYNEQFF. The V call is TRBV11-2, the J call TRBJ2-1; possibly TRBD2 for D (5 bases). The CDR3 is 14 residues long. Per germline, CDR1 SGHAT and CDR2 FQNNGV.

The CDR3 region is CASTLNRGPDTGELFF. The CDR3 region has the DNA TGTGCCAGTACCCTTAACAGGGGGCCTGACACCGGGGAGCTGTTTTTT. The chain uses TRBV19 and TRBJ2-2; 9 bases are shared with TRBD1. Losses at the gene ends were 7 bases for V and 3 bases for J; bases not matched to a gene: 9. The CDR3 spans 16 residues. Germline CDR1 reads LNHDA; CDR2 reads SQIVND (reference sequence).

This chain connects TRBV25-1 to TRBJ2-3, with 10 bases that match TRBD2. Germline V gene data show CDR1 as MGHDK and CDR2 as SYGVNS. This CDR3 is built from 17 residues. The V segment lost 5 bases and the J segment 1 base; nucleotides outside the gene matches: 9. The CDR3 DNA reads as TGTGCCAGCAGTAATCGACTAGCGGGCGCCCGCACAGATACGCAGTATTTT. Encoded protein: CASSNRLAGARTDTQYF.

The chain couples TRBV2 to TRBJ2-5; D remains ambiguous. This CDR3 is built from 13 residues. Germline-derived CDR1 and CDR2 are SNHLY and FYNNEI. With 5 bases removed from V and 4 bases from J, the gap between germline ends came to 11 bases. The CDR3 DNA reads TGTGCCAGCAGTATGTATGGGCTAGAGACCCAGTACTTC. Translating it yields CASSMYGLETQYF.

This rearrangement joins TRBV18 to TRBJ2-5; D is possibly TRBD2 (6 bases). Trimming cost V 4 bases and J 4 bases, with 16 bases left between them. The length of the CDR3 is 15 residues. The germline V gene encodes CDR1 KGHSH and CDR2 LQKENI. The CDR3 bases are TGTGCCAGCTCACGAGGAGGGCAGGGCTTAGAGACCCAGTACTTC. The encoded protein is CASSRGGQGLETQYF. The whole variable domain, remainder taken from reference TRBV18 and TRBJ2-5, is NAGVMQNPRHLVRRRGQEARLRCSPMKGHSHVYWYRQLPEEGLKFMVYLQKENIIDESGMPKERFSAEFPKEGPSILRIQQVVRGDSAAYFCASSRGGQGLETQYFGPGTRLLVL.

This clone was picked up a small number of times. V is TRBV29-1 and J is TRBJ1-3; 7 bases line up with TRBD1. Germline CDR1 reads SQVTM; CDR2 reads ANQGSEA. This CDR3 contains 12 residues. The J segment lost 4 bases and the V segment lost 6 bases, leaving 3 bases of the junction unmatched. CDR3 amino acids: CSVRTGGNTIYF. DNA for the CDR3: TGCAGCGTGAGGACAGGAGGAAACACCATATATTTT.

This clone was counted once. The chain uses TRBV6-2 or TRBV6-3 and TRBJ2-7; 13 bases are shared with TRBD2. The V and J ends lost 2 bases and 3 bases, in that order; junction bases with no gene match: 4. This CDR3 contains 16 residues. CDR1 is MNHEY, CDR2 SVGEGT, per germline. Written as DNA, the CDR3 is TGTGCCAGCAGTTACCGGACTAGCGGGAGTGTCTACGAGCAGTACTTC. Translation gives CASSYRTSGSVYEQYF.

CDR3: CASSQGLAARQYF. Written as DNA, the CDR3 is TGTGCCAGCAGCCAGGGACTAGCGGCCCGTCAGTACTTC. The V and J genes are TRBV12-3 or TRBV12-4 and TRBJ2-5, with 11 bases aligning to TRBD2. V lost 6 bases and J lost 11; bases outside the gene matches: 8. The length of the CDR3 is 13 residues.

The V gene is TRBV19, the J gene TRBJ2-1; 7 bases match TRBD1. Trimming took 2 bases from V and 6 from J; bases not matched to a gene: 1. Germline assignment: CDR1 LNHDA and CDR2 SQIVND (reference sequence). This CDR3 has 13 amino acids. In DNA, the CDR3 is TGTGCCAGTAGTATACAGGGGGTCAATGAGCAGTTCTTC. Translating gives CASSIQGVNEQFF.

In this sample, this clone turned up once. The rearrangement links TRBV7-2 to TRBJ2-5, with 7 bases identical to TRBD1. CDR3 length: 13 amino acids. Per germline, CDR1 SGHTA and CDR2 FQGNSA. The junction had 2 bases not matched to a gene; V was cut back by 7 bases and J by 0 bases. CDR3 sequence (DNA): TGTGCCAGCAAGGGACAGAACCAAGAGACCCAGTACTTC. Protein: CASKGQNQETQYF.

This chain uses TRBV3-1 (or the pseudogene TRBV3-2) with TRBJ2-5; 8 nucleotides match TRBD2. Germline trimming cut 4 bases from V and 5 bases from J; bases unmatched to any gene: 6. The CDR3 contains 14 residues. Germline V gene lookup returns CDR1 LGHDT and CDR2 YNNKEL (reference sequence). In DNA form, the CDR3 reads TGTGCCAGCAGCCTCCCCCCGGGAGGGGAGACCCAGTACTTC. Translated, it gives CASSLPPGGETQYF.

This clone has only one observation. This chain connects TRBV9 to TRBJ2-2; D is undetermined. Trimming pared 0 bases from V and 3 bases from J, leaving 6 bases between. The CDR3 contains 14 residues. Germline CDR1 SGDLS, CDR2 YYNGEE. CDR3 residues: CASSVESYTGELFF. Written as DNA, the CDR3 is TGTGCCAGCAGCGTAGAAAGCTACACCGGGGAGCTGTTTTTT.

The CDR3 protein is CASSRGLNTEAFF. For the CDR3, the DNA is TGTGCCAGCAGCCGAGGCTTGAACACTGAAGCTTTCTTT. The chain has TRBV14 and TRBJ1-1; D gene uncertain. Germline CDR1 SGHDN, CDR2 FVKESK. The V end lost 4 bases, the J end lost 0 bases, and 6 bases lay between the germline ends. This CDR3 spans 13 amino acids.

This chain joins TRBV28 and TRBJ2-3; TRBD1 matches 7 bases. The germline V gene encodes CDR1 MDHEN and CDR2 SYDVKM. The CDR3 covers 15 residues. Trimming cost V 5 bases and J 2 bases; bases outside gene matches: 7. The CDR3 coding sequence is TGTGCCAGCAGTCAGGGACAGCTTACCACAGATACGCAGTATTTT. Its protein product is CASSQGQLTTDTQYF.

The chain uses TRBV7-6 and TRBJ2-3; D is undetermined. From germline, CDR1 is SGHVS and CDR2 FNYEAQ. The germline V and J ends were trimmed by 1 base and 7 bases, with 3 bases remaining between them. The CDR3 spans 11 residues. The CDR3 sequence: CASSLDNTQYF. The CDR3 DNA reads TGTGCCAGCAGCTTAGACAATACGCAGTATTTT.

V usage is TRBV7-9 and J usage is TRBJ2-7; the match to TRBD2 covers 8 bases. Germline CDR1 and CDR2: SEHNR and FQNEAQ (reference sequence). Unmatched junction bases numbered 2, after V lost 4 bases and J lost 0 bases. This CDR3 comprises 14 residues. The CDR3 sequence: CASSSTSDSYEQYF. The CDR3 coding sequence is TGTGCCAGCAGCTCGACTAGCGACTCCTACGAGCAGTACTTC.

This chain connects TRBV19 to TRBJ1-1; D is ambiguous. The CDR3 totals 13 residues. Germline CDR1 reads LNHDA; CDR2 reads SQIVND (reference sequence). The V end lost 7 bases, the J end lost 0 bases, and 9 bases lay between the germline ends. Here the CDR3 reads CASTGFMNTEAFF. The CDR3 DNA reads as TGTGCCAGTACAGGCTTCATGAACACTGAAGCTTTCTTT.

The chain has TRBV10-3 and TRBJ1-4; 9 bases line up with TRBD1. Germline CDR1 and CDR2: ENHRY and SYGVKD. Losses at the gene ends were 2 bases for V and 7 bases for J; bases not matched to a gene: 5. This CDR3 has 15 residues. The CDR3 nucleotides are TGTGCCATCAGTGAGACAGGGGGCTTGCGTGAAAAACTGTTTTTT. Protein product: CAISETGGLREKLFF.

The V and J genes are TRBV30 and TRBJ2-7; 8 bases map to TRBD1. Losses at the gene ends were 4 bases for V and 4 bases for J; bases not matched to a gene: 9. Germline V gene sequence: CDR1 GTSNPN, CDR2 SVGIG (reference sequence). The CDR3 is 14 residues long. DNA for the CDR3: TGTGCCTGGACCCGGACAGGGAAAGTGTACGAGCAGTACTTC. Translation gives CAWTRTGKVYEQYF.

This chain uses TRBV6-4 with TRBJ2-2, with 8 bases fitting TRBD1. Germline V gives CDR1 MRHNA, CDR2 SNTAGT. This CDR3 has 15 amino acids. With V trimmed by 4 bases and J by 3 bases, 4 bases remained unmatched. The CDR3 DNA reads TGTGCCAGCAGTGCCAGGGGGCTCGACACCGGGGAGCTGTTTTTT. Protein sequence: CASSARGLDTGELFF.